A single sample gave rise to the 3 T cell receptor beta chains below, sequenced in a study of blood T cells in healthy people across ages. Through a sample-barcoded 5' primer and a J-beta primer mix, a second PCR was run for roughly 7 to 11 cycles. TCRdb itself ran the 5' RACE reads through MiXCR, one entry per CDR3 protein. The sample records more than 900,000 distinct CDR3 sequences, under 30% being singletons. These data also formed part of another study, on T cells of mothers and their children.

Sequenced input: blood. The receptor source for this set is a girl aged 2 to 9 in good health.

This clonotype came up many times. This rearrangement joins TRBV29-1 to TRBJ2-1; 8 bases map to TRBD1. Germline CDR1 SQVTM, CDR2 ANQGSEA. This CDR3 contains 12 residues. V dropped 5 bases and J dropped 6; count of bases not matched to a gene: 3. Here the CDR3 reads CSVMTGANEQFF. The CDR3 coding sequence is TGCAGCGTTATGACAGGGGCCAATGAGCAGTTCTTC.

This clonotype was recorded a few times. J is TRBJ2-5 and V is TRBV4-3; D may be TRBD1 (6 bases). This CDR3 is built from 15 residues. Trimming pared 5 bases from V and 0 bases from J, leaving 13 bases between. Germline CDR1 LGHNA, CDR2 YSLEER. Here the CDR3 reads CASSAGTRHQETQYF. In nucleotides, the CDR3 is TGCGCCAGCAGCGCCGGGACAAGGCACCAAGAGACCCAGTACTTC.

The CDR3 DNA follows: TGTGCCAGCAGCTTATCCGGGACTGGCGACACTGAAGCTTTCTTT. Amino acids: CASSLSGTGDTEAFF. The chain recombines TRBV7-9 with TRBJ1-1; D might be TRBD1 (5 bases). The CDR3 is made up of 15 amino acids. Trimming took off 2 bases at V and 3 bases at J, with 13 bases between the two ends. CDR1 and CDR2 (germline): SEHNR, FQNEAQ (reference sequence).